The 4 T cell receptor beta chains in this list originate from one sample, sequenced in a study of blood T cell repertoires in COVID-19. This table comes from immunoSEQ multiplex PCR, and its TCRdb copy is limited to in-frame clones, with some not included. Of tens of thousands of clones listed, around 89% are singletons. The source material was peripheral blood. The receptors derive from a woman aged 80 or over with active COVID-19.

J is TRBJ2-5 and V is TRBV19; weak D call: TRBD2 (6 bases). Germline CDR1 LNHDA, CDR2 SQIVND (reference sequence). Trimming stripped 4 bases from V and 5 bases from J, with 11 bases between. The CDR3 spans 13 residues. The CDR3 protein is CASSNNGGETQYF. CDR3 sequence (DNA): TGTGCCAGTAGTAACAATGGAGGGGAGACCCAGTACTTC.

The rearrangement links TRBV18 to TRBJ1-2; TRBD1 might be the D (6 bases). The germline gives CDR1 KGHSH, CDR2 LQKENI. Between the trimmed V and J ends, which lost 6 bases and 0 bases, there was a span of 11 bases. The CDR3 is 14 amino acids. The CDR3 loop is CASSRRQANYGYTF. The CDR3, as DNA: TGTGCCAGCTCTCGTCGACAGGCTAACTATGGCTACACCTTC.

The chain carries TRBV19 and TRBJ1-3; no definite D call. The CDR3 extends over 20 amino acids. Trimming removed 2 bases at V and 2 bases at J, with 25 bases between. The germline CDR1 and CDR2 sequences are LNHDA and SQIVND (reference sequence). The CDR3 DNA follows: TGTGCCAGTAGTATATTAAAGGTTCGGGTCATCCGGCGGCCTGGAAACACCATATATTTT. Amino acids: CASSILKVRVIRRPGNTIYF.

The genes are TRBV6-2 or TRBV6-3 and TRBJ2-7, with TRBD1 matching over 9 bases. Per the germline V gene, CDR1 is MNHEY and CDR2 is SVGEGT. CDR3 length: 15 amino acids. V lost 4 bases to trimming and J lost 3 bases; unmatched junction nucleotides: 7. DNA of the CDR3: TGTGCCAGCAGTTTGACAGGGGGGTTCGGCTACGAGCAGTACTTC. Amino acids: CASSLTGGFGYEQYF.